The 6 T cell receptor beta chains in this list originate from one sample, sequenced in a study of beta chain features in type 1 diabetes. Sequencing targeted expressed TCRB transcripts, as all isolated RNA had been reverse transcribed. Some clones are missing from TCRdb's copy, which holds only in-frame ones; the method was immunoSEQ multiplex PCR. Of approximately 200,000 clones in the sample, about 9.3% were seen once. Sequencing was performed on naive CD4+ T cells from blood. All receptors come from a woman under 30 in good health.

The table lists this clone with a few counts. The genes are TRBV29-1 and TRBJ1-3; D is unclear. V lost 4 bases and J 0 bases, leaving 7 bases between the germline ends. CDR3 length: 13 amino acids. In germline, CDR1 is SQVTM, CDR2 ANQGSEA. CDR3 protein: CSVASHSGNTIYF. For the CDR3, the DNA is TGCAGCGTTGCGAGCCACTCTGGAAACACCATATATTTT.

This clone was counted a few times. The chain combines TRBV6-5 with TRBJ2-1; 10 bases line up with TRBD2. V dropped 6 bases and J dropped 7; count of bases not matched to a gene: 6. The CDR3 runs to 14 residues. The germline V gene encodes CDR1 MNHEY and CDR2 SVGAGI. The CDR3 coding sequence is TGTGCCAGCAGCCCGGGACTAGCGTGGAATGAGCAGTTCTTC. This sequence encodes CASSPGLAWNEQFF.

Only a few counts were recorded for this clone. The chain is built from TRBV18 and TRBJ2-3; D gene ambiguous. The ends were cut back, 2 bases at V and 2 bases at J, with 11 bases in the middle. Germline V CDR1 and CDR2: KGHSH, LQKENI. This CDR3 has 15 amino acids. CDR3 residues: CASSPSARLTDTQYF. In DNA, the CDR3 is TGTGCCAGCTCACCATCGGCCAGGCTCACAGATACGCAGTATTTT.

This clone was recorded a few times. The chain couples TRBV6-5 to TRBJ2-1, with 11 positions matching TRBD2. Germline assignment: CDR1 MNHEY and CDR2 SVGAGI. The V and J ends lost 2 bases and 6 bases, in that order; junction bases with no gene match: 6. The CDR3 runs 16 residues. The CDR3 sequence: CASSYGRLAGGNEQFF. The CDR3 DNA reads TGTGCCAGCAGTTACGGGCGGCTAGCGGGGGGCAATGAGCAGTTCTTC.

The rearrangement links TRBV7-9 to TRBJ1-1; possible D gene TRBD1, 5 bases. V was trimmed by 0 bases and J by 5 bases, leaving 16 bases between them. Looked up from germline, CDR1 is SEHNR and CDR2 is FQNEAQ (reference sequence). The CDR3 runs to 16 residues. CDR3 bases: TGTGCCAGCAGCTTAGCGTACCAGCTGAACAGGACTGAAGCTTTCTTT. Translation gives CASSLAYQLNRTEAFF.

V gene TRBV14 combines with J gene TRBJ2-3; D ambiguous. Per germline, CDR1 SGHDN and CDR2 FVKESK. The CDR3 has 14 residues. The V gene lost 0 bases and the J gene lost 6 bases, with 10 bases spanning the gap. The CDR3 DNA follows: TGTGCCAGCAGCCAAGATATCCTACGGGATACGCAGTATTTT. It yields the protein CASSQDILRDTQYF.